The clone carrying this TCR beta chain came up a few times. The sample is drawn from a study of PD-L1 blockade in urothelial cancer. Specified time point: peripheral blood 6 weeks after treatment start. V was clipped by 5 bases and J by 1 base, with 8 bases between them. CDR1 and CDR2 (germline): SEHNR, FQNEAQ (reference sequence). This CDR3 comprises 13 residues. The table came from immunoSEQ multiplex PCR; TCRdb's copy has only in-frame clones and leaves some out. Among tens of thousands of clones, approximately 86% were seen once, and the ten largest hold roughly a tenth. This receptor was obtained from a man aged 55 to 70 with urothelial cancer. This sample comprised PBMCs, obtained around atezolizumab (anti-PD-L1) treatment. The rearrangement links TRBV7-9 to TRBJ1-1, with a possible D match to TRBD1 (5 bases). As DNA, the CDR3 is TGTGCCAGCAGCATACAGGAGAACACTGAAGCTTTCTTT. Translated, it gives CASSIQENTEAFF.